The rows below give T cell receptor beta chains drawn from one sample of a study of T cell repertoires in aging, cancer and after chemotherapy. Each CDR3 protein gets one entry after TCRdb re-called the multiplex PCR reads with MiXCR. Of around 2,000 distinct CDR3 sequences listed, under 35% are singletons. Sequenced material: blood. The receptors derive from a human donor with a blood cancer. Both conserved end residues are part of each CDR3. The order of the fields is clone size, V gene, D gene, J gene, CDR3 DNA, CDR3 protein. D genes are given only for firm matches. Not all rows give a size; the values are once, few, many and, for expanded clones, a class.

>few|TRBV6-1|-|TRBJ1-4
TGTGCCAGCCGGTCTTCAGGGGCTGATGAAAAACTGTTTTTT
CASRSSGADEKLFF
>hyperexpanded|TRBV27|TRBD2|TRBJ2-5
TGTGCCAGCAGTCAGGGACTAGCGGGACTAGAAGAGACCCAGTACTTC
CASSQGLAGLEETQYF
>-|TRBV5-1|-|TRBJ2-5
TGCGCCAGCAGCTTGGTGGGCACGGAGCAAGAGACCCAGTACTTC
CASSLVGTEQETQYF
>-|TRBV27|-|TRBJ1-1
TGTGCCAGCAGTCGGGGGAGCGGCGCTGAAGCTTTCTTT
CASSRGSGAEAFF
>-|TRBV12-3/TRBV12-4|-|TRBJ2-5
TGTGCCAGCAGTTTTAAAGGGCAAGAGACCCAGTACTTC
CASSFKGQETQYF
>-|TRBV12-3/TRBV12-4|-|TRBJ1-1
TGTGCCAGCATGTTCAGGGACACTGAAGCTTTCTTT
CASMFRDTEAFF
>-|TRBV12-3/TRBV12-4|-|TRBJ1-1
TGTGCCAGCAAGTGGGGTCCCATGAACACTGAAGCTTTCTTT
CASKWGPMNTEAFF
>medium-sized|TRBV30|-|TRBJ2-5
TGTGCCTGGAGTGTACAGACCGGGGAGACCCAGTACTTC
CAWSVQTGETQYF
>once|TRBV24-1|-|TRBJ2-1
TGTGCCACCAGTGATCCGACAGGAGAGACCTACAATGAGCAGTTCTTC
CATSDPTGETYNEQFF
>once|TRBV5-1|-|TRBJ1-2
TGCGCCAGCAGGCATGGGGTGGGGGCTAACTATGGCTACACCTTC
CASRHGVGANYGYTF
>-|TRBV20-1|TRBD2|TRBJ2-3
TGCAGTGCTAGGCCCGGTGGGCTAGCGGGGGGGCGGGATACGCAGTATTTT
CSARPGGLAGGRDTQYF
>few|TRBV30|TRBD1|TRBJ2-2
TGTGCCGGTTCCCGGGACAGGGCCGCCCGGGAGCTGTTTTTT
CAGSRDRAARELFF
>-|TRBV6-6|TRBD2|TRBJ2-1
TGTGCCAGCAAAGGGACTAGCGGGGGTTCTACCTACAATGAGCAGTTCTTC
CASKGTSGGSTYNEQFF
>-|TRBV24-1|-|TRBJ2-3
TGTGCCACCAGTGTCCGGACAGAATTAACAGATACGCAGTATTTT
CATSVRTELTDTQYF
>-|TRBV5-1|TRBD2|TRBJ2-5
TGCGCCAGCAGCCTTGCAGCGGGGGGGACCCAGTACTTC
CASSLAAGGTQYF
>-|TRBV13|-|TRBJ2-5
TGCCAGCACATCCAGGAGGAGGGCGGCCTCCAAGAGACCCAGTACTTC
CQHIQEEGGLQETQYF
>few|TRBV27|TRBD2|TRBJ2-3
TGTGCCAGCAGTTTTGACCCAACTAGCGCGGCTGCCGCAGATACGCAGTATTTT
CASSFDPTSAAAADTQYF
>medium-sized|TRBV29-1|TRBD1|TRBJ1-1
TGCAGCGTGTACCGGGACAGGGGTACTGAAGCTTTCTTT
CSVYRDRGTEAFF
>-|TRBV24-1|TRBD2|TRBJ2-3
TGTGCCACCAGTGATTTAGGACTAGCGGGGGGTGATACGCAGTATTTT
CATSDLGLAGGDTQYF
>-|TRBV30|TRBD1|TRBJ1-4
TGTGCCTCCCTGTGGGGGACAGGGGTTTTTGCAACTAATGAAAAACTGTTTTTT
CASLWGTGVFATNEKLFF
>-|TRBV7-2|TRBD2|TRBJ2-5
TGTGCCAGCAGCTTAACTAGCGGGGGGGCCAAGGTAAAGACCCAGTACTTC
CASSLTSGGAKVKTQYF
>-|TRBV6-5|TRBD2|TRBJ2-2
TGTGCCAGCAGCCCCGGACTAGCCCACACCGGGGAGCTGTTTTTT
CASSPGLAHTGELFF
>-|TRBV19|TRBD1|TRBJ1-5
TGTGCCAGTAACCGACAGGGGACTCAGCCCCAGCATTTT
CASNRQGTQPQHF
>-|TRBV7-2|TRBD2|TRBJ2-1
TGTGCCAGCAGCTTCCTAGCGGGGGGGCTCAATGAGCAGTTCTTC
CASSFLAGGLNEQFF
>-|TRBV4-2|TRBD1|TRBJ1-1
TGTGCCAGCAGCCAAGAACGTGCAGGGGGGAACACTGAAGCTTTCTTT
CASSQERAGGNTEAFF
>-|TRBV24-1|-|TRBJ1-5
TGTGCCACCAGTGACCGAGATCAGCCCCAGCATTTT
CATSDRDQPQHF
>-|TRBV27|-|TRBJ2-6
TGTGCCAGCTCTTCTTTGAGGGCTTCAGGGGCCAACGTCCTGACTTTC
CASSSLRASGANVLTF